These 6 T cell receptor beta chains were all obtained from the same sample, sequenced in a study of shared clonotypes between healthy human individuals. Profiling relied on immunoSEQ multiplex PCR, and the TCRdb table lists in-frame clones only, not all of them. The sample shows about a million clones, 76% of them seen only once. Source material: memory CD4+ T cells sorted from blood. Subset indicated: CD45RA-negative fraction. These receptors came from a young man in good health.

This sequence joins TRBV28 and TRBJ1-2, with D possibly matching TRBD1 (6 bases). With 7 bases removed from V and 6 bases from J, the gap between germline ends came to 15 bases. The germline CDR1 and CDR2 sequences are MDHEN and SYDVKM. The CDR3 runs 13 residues. As DNA, the CDR3 is TGTGCCAGCATCCCAGATTGGACAGATGGCTACACCTTC. It translates to CASIPDWTDGYTF.

The CDR3 is CASRTALVPETQYF. CDR3 in DNA: TGTGCCAGCCGTACGGCACTAGTCCCAGAGACCCAGTACTTC. This chain uses TRBV21-1 with TRBJ2-5; the listed D gene, TRBD2, was not tested against the DNA. TRBV21-1 is reported as a pseudogene. This CDR3 spans 14 amino acids.

The J gene is TRBJ2-2, the V gene TRBV10-3; TRBD1 matches at 9 bases. The CDR3 sequence is 15 residues long. Per germline, CDR1 ENHRY and CDR2 SYGVKD. Trimming cost V 5 bases and J 8 bases; bases outside gene matches: 9. The CDR3 coding sequence is TGTGCCATCAGTACAGGGGGCGCTCGGGCTGGGGAGCTGTTTTTT. It is translated as CAISTGGARAGELFF.

This clone came up once. The genes are TRBV5-4 and TRBJ2-3, with D perhaps matching TRBD1 (5 bases). Germline V gene lookup returns CDR1 SGHNT and CDR2 YYREEE (reference sequence). The CDR3 runs to 17 residues. Trimming stripped 4 bases from V and 0 bases from J, with 18 bases between. The CDR3 spells CASSPQGDRRSTDTQYF. In DNA form, the CDR3 reads TGTGCCAGCAGCCCCCAGGGTGACAGACGGAGCACAGATACGCAGTATTTT.

V and J are TRBV2 and TRBJ2-3, with 13 bases aligning to TRBD2. The CDR3 loop spans 19 amino acids. CDR1 is SNHLY, CDR2 FYNNEI, per germline. J gave up 3 bases and V 7 bases, and 16 bases lay outside the gene matches. The CDR3 coding sequence is TGTGCCAGCACTAGAGGGGGACTAGCGGGGCTAGGAGGTACAGATACGCAGTATTTT. This encodes CASTRGGLAGLGGTDTQYF.

The chain carries TRBV18 and TRBJ1-4, with 7 bases matching TRBD1. V lost 0 bases and J lost 5; bases outside the gene matches: 6. The CDR3 length is 16 residues. Per germline, CDR1 KGHSH and CDR2 LQKENI. The CDR3 region is CASSPPSGGRNEKLFF. The CDR3 bases are TGTGCCAGCTCACCACCATCAGGGGGTCGGAATGAAAAACTGTTTTTT.